What follows is one TCR beta chain and its context. Its antigen remains undetermined. Per-base quality was not reported, and no clone a single base away is much larger than it. At study entry, adolescents were screened for latent tuberculosis infection using a tuberculin skin test and the QuantiFERON-TB GOLD In-Tube IGRA. Immunosequencing was performed on unsorted cryopreserved PBMC, with 110,000 or so T cells per clinical donor covered on average. Eleven high schools in the Worcester region of the Western Cape, South Africa, served as enrollment sites for adolescents aged 12 to 18 years. Ten M. tuberculosis-infected adolescents and some 10 uninfected adolescents were selected, with the two groups matched for age and sex. PBMC from adolescents were isolated by density centrifugation from freshly drawn heparinized blood and were then cryopreserved. V is trimmed back by 0 bases and J by 4 bases, and the junction contains 2 bases that no gene match accounts for. The cysteine opens and the phenylalanine closes a CDR3 of 14 amino acids. Only the CDR3 region is kept as DNA, spanning 42 bases read in frame from base 1. The germline V gene yields MRHNA for CDR1 and SNTAGT for CDR2.

The immunoSEQ multiplex PCR assay was used to generate TCR libraries, with TCR-beta and/or TCR-alpha/delta assays applied to each sample. The Illumina high-throughput platform was used to sequence the amplified TCR libraries. The authors' pipeline ran thus. Clustering and dimensionality reduction were performed using pairwise TCRdist distances among GMM-specific receptors from ex vivo sorted or in vitro expanded T cells. Each clinical repertoire was assigned a mean NN-distance score, defined as the average TCRdist to the nearest 10% of tetramer-positive reference sequences. GEM TCR motif frequency was calculated as the fraction of unique TCRs that matched known GEM sequences by V/J usage and CDR3 length. Linear discriminant analysis with leave-one-out cross-validation, implemented in scikit-learn, was used to classify active tuberculosis. Sourced from immuneACCESS, this table was stored by TCRdb with only in-frame sequences that have V and J called. A share of the clones is absent; for the studies checked, an unresolved V gene accounts for under half, and the remainder has no known explanation. Clonal size and the V and J genes are those of that table, whereas D and trimming came from the DNA. The sample yields tens of thousands of clones; about 90% were counted once. The top ten hold under 8% of the sample.

The sample is drawn from a study of T cells in tuberculosis listed by TCRdb under 2018. Regarding the research as a whole: The study combined CD1B tetramers and high-throughput TCR immunosequencing to characterize T cells specific for the mycobacterial lipid antigen glucose monomycolate (GMM). A South African clinical cohort compared IGRA-negative adolescents, IGRA-positive adolescents with latent tuberculosis and adults with active tuberculosis, 10 to 11 per group.

Study-wide conclusions, independent of this receptor: Smaller mean NN-distances to GMM-specific TCRs were observed in active tuberculosis TCR-alpha repertoires than in IGRA-negative controls, suggesting clonal expansion of GMM-specific TCRs. Clinical samples were selected based on the availability of cryopreserved specimens, with adults included as active tuberculosis cases and adolescents included as controls. The smaller NN-distances in active tuberculosis patients were driven in part by shorter CDR3-alpha lengths, while the difference seen for TCR-beta was not statistically significant. Using GEM motif frequencies, a classifier achieved approximately 75% accuracy, whereas a classifier built on the diverse GMM-specific repertoire got to 87% accuracy (AUROC 0.90).

The specimen was PBMCs. This sequence uses TRBV6-4 and TRBJ2-5; TRBD1 agrees with 7 junctional bases. This clonotype originated in a donor under 30 with latent tuberculosis or without tuberculosis infection. The CDR3 loop reads CASSDSRTGETQYF. The DNA sequence is given as TGTGCCAGCAGTGACTCGAGGACAGGAGAGACCCAGTACTTC.